The sequence of this T cell receptor beta chain was determined in a study of T cells in Graves' hyperthyroidism and ophthalmopathy. General study results and limits: Stable hyperthyroidism and ophthalmopathy were separated using 13 V-J signatures.

There were TCR beta CDR3 regions amplified from RNA transcripts. A first-round RT-PCR of the TCR CDR3 used the HTBI primer set. One entry per CDR3 protein results from TCRdb running MiXCR on the multiplex PCR reads. The sample has some 490,000 distinct CDR3 sequences, approximately 16% seen once. Diagnoses rested on clinical symptoms, serum thyroxine and TRAb, thyroid ultrasound and orbital computed tomography. Trimming took 8 bases from V and 5 from J, leaving 10 bases between them. Germline lookup yields CDR1 SNHLY and CDR2 FYNNEI. The CDR3 length is 12 residues. In its sample, this clonotype was seen many times. Its target is not known.

Sequenced input: blood. This receptor was taken from a woman in her 30s with Graves' ophthalmopathy. J is TRBJ1-5 and V is TRBV2; D may be TRBD1 (5 bases). CDR3 nucleotides: TGTGCCAGCGCAGGGTTGGATCAGCCCCAGCATTTT. This codes for CASAGLDQPQHF.